This T cell receptor beta chain is drawn from a study of blood T cell repertoires in COVID-19. Across the study: COVID-19 samples collected from the United States, Italy and Spain covered acute and convalescent phases. PBMCs, B-cell-depleted T cells, or T cells provided the cDNA or gDNA that made up the material.

CDR1 and CDR2 from the germline V gene are LNHDA and SQIVND (reference sequence). V was cut by 5 bases and J by 7 bases, with 15 bases left in between. This CDR3 comprises 14 residues. Generated by immunoSEQ multiplex PCR, the TCRdb table keeps only in-frame clones and is missing some. The table shows 130,000 to 150,000 clones, with about 80% occurring only once. Sequenced sample: peripheral blood. The V gene is TRBV19, the J gene TRBJ2-1, with D unresolved. This sequence was found in a human donor in a cohort sampled during active COVID-19. The CDR3 DNA follows: TGTGCCAGTAGTCCGCGGCTAGTCTTAAATGAGCAGTTCTTC. Translating gives CASSPRLVLNEQFF.